The 15 T cell receptor beta chains reported below all come from one sample, sequenced in a study of control samples from healthy donors and cancer patients. Libraries were prepared by immunoSEQ multiplex PCR; TCRdb keeps only in-frame clonotypes and omits some of them. The data contain over 85,000 clones, over 85% of them singletons. The sample taken for sequencing was blood. These receptors were taken from a woman in her twenties or thirties in good health.

This clone was found once. The CDR3 loop is CAISEGTSNYGYTF. The CDR3, as DNA: TGTGCCATCAGTGAAGGGACCTCGAACTATGGCTACACCTTC. The chain employs TRBV10-3 and TRBJ1-2; D possibly corresponds to TRBD1 (5 bases). The germline V gene encodes CDR1 ENHRY and CDR2 SYGVKD. V lost 3 bases and J 2 bases, leaving 10 bases between the germline ends. CDR3 length equals 14 residues.

In its sample, this clone ranks as medium-sized. The J gene is TRBJ1-2, the V gene TRBV5-8; D ambiguous. Trimming pared 0 bases from V and 0 bases from J, leaving 0 bases between. The germline gives CDR1 SGHTS, CDR2 YDEGEE. This CDR3 contains 12 residues. In DNA form, the CDR3 reads TGTGCCAGCAGCTTGGCTAACTATGGCTACACCTTC. It encodes CASSLANYGYTF.

The V gene is TRBV27, the J gene TRBJ1-6; D call uncertain. CDR3 length: 13 residues. Per germline, CDR1 MNHEY and CDR2 SMNVEV (reference sequence). V gave up 4 bases and J gave up 3 bases, with 4 bases separating them. CDR3 sequence (DNA): TGTGCCAGCAGTTGGGACTATAATTCACCCCTCCACTTT. Its protein product is CASSWDYNSPLHF.

This chain joins TRBV6-5 and TRBJ1-2, with 7 bases identical to TRBD1. The CDR3 runs to 12 residues. The germline V gene encodes CDR1 MNHEY and CDR2 SVGAGI. With V trimmed by 7 bases and J by 8 bases, 7 bases remained unmatched. For the CDR3, the DNA is TGTGCCAGCACCAAGGGGGCTGGGGGCTACACCTTC. Translated: CASTKGAGGYTF.

The V gene is TRBV6-4, the J gene TRBJ1-6; D is unresolved. Germline CDR1 and CDR2: MRHNA and SNTAGT. The length of the CDR3 is 14 residues. Trimming took 0 bases from V and 10 from J, leaving 10 bases between them. The CDR3 region has the DNA TGTGCCAGCAGTGACTCGCACCGGGGATCACCCCTCCACTTT. Amino acid sequence: CASSDSHRGSPLHF.

V gene TRBV15 combines with J gene TRBJ2-5, with 7 bases matching TRBD2. V was clipped by 1 base and J by 1 base; unmatched bases: 6. CDR3 length: 16 amino acids. Germline loops: CDR1 LNHNV, CDR2 YYDKDF (reference sequence). The DNA of the CDR3 is TGTGCCACCAGCAGAGCGCAAGCGGGGATCCAAGAGACCCAGTACTTC. This translates into CATSRAQAGIQETQYF.

This chain uses TRBV11-3 with TRBJ1-1; D possibly corresponds to TRBD1 (5 bases). Deletions cut 5 bases from V and 1 base from J, with 14 bases between. CDR1 is SGHNT, CDR2 YENEEA, per germline. CDR3 size: 15 residues. CDR3 protein: CASSLRFGGNTEAFF. CDR3 bases: TGTGCCAGCAGCCTCCGTTTTGGGGGGAACACTGAAGCTTTCTTT. The full variable domain, completed using reference TRBV11-3 and TRBJ1-1, is EAGVVQSPRYKIIEKKQPVAFWCNPISGHNTLYWYLQNLGQGPELLIRYENEEAVDDSQLPKDRFSAERLKGVDSTLKIQPAELGDSAVYLCASSLRFGGNTEAFFGQGTRLTVV.

V and J are TRBV7-8 and TRBJ1-1; TRBD1 is a possible D gene (6 bases). The CDR3 is made up of 13 amino acids. V was clipped by 5 bases and J by 1 base, with 8 bases between them. Germline-derived CDR1 and CDR2 are SGHVS and FQNEAQ. Here the CDR3 reads CASSQDRNTEAFF. The DNA of the CDR3 is TGTGCCAGCAGCCAGGACAGGAACACTGAAGCTTTCTTT.

The chain has TRBV5-1 and TRBJ2-2; 9 bases agree with TRBD1. The V segment lost 4 bases and the J segment 1 base; nucleotides outside the gene matches: 8. The length of the CDR3 is 17 residues. The germline V gene has CDR1 SGHRS and CDR2 YFSETQ. The CDR3 is CASSPGPGQGNTGELFF. The CDR3, as DNA: TGCGCCAGCAGCCCTGGTCCGGGACAGGGGAACACCGGGGAGCTGTTTTTT. Combining the CDR3 with reference TRBV5-1 and TRBJ2-2 gives the whole variable domain KAGVTQTPRYLIKTRGQQVTLSCSPISGHRSVSWYQQTPGQGLQFLFEYFSETQRNKGNFPGRFSGRQFSNSRSEMNVSTLELGDSALYLCASSPGPGQGNTGELFFGEGSRLTVL.

The chain couples TRBV7-3 to TRBJ2-5; TRBD1 matches at 9 bases. V shed 5 bases, J shed 3 bases, and the junction held 1 base outside the gene matches. This CDR3 region has 13 residues. Germline CDR1 reads SGHTA; CDR2 reads FQGTGA. DNA of the CDR3: TGTGCCAGCAGCCGGGACAGGGAAGAGACCCAGTACTTC. This gives the protein CASSRDREETQYF. The full variable domain, completed using reference TRBV7-3 and TRBJ2-5, is GAGVSQTPSNKVTEKGKYVELRCDPISGHTALYWYRQSLGQGPEFLIYFQGTGAADDSGLPNDRFFAVRPEGSVSTLKIQRTERGDSAVYLCASSRDREETQYFGPGTRLLVL.

Points on this clone: This same CDR3 is encoded by further DNA sequences in the sample. V and J are TRBV28 and TRBJ2-7; a weak D match, TRBD1 (6 bases). The germline gives CDR1 MDHEN, CDR2 SYDVKM. V lost 5 bases, J lost 4 bases, and 9 bases lay in between. The CDR3 is made up of 12 amino acids. The chain's CDR3 is CASSQQGYEQYF. In DNA, the CDR3 is TGTGCCAGCAGTCAACAGGGTTACGAGCAGTACTTC. Together with reference TRBV28 and TRBJ2-7, the CDR3 gives the full variable domain: DVKVTQSSRYLVKRTGEKVFLECVQDMDHENMFWYRQDPGLGLRLIYFSYDVKMKEKGDIPEGYSVSREKKERFSLILESASTNQTSMYLCASSQQGYEQYFGPGTRLTVT.

The chain couples TRBV18 to TRBJ2-5; D may be TRBD2 (6 bases). CDR1 is KGHSH and CDR2 is LQKENI in the germline V gene. Trimming removed 3 bases at V and 4 bases at J, with 6 bases between. The CDR3 length is 12 residues. The CDR3 sequence is CASSPGGETQYF. As DNA, the CDR3 is TGTGCCAGCTCACCGGGGGGAGAGACCCAGTACTTC. Filled out from reference TRBV18 and TRBJ2-5, the complete variable domain reads NAGVMQNPRHLVRRRGQEARLRCSPMKGHSHVYWYRQLPEEGLKFMVYLQKENIIDESGMPKERFSAEFPKEGPSILRIQQVVRGDSAAYFCASSPGGETQYFGPGTRLLVL.

The CDR3 bases are TGTGCCAGCAGCTTAGGGGGCAATACCTATGGCTACACCTTC. Protein product: CASSLGGNTYGYTF. This chain uses TRBV7-9 with TRBJ1-2, with a possible D match to TRBD1 (5 bases). The V gene's germline CDR1 is SEHNR and CDR2 FQNEAQ (reference sequence). The CDR3 is 14 residues long. The V gene lost 1 base and the J gene lost 4 bases, with 10 bases spanning the gap.

The chain joins TRBV4-2 to TRBJ2-7; D not certain. Germline values: CDR1 LGHNA, CDR2 YNFKEQ. V was cut by 0 bases and J by 4 bases, with 13 bases left in between. The length of the CDR3 is 15 residues. CDR3 loop: CASSQDTRQGYEQYF. The CDR3 nucleotides read TGTGCCAGCAGCCAAGATACAAGACAAGGATACGAGCAGTACTTC.

The rearrangement joins TRBV2 to TRBJ2-6, with a possible D match to TRBD2 (5 bases). Trimming removed 7 bases from V and 0 bases from J, with 16 bases in between. Germline lookup yields CDR1 SNHLY and CDR2 FYNNEI. The CDR3 extends over 17 amino acids. The CDR3 DNA is TGTGCCAGCACAATACTAGGTGGGCCCTCTGGGGCCAACGTCCTGACTTTC. Its protein product is CASTILGGPSGANVLTF.